The sequence of this T cell receptor (beta chain) was determined in a study of spatial heterogeneity in lung cancer. Germline V gene lookup returns CDR1 LGHNA and CDR2 YNFKEQ. V was pared by 4 bases and J by 8 bases, with 10 bases of the junction left unmatched. The CDR3 runs to 14 residues. TCRdb independently ran MiXCR on the 5' RACE reads; one entry per CDR3 protein. The repertoire has tens of thousands of distinct CDR3 sequences, roughly 10% of them found once; the top ten carry less than 9%. The table lists this clonotype with many counts. The time point: sample taken at primary tumor resection. Sequencing of whole RNA from tumor, nontumor lung or frozen PBMC involved no sorting.

J is TRBJ2-7 and V is TRBV4-2; TRBD1 matches at 8 bases. This receptor was taken from a male donor with early-stage non-small cell lung cancer. This material consisted of PBMCs, taken at surgery. The DNA for the CDR3 is TGTGCCAGCAGCCCCGCCCCCGACAGGGGCCAGCAGTACTTC. Translated, it gives CASSPAPDRGQQYF.